This T cell receptor beta chain was captured in a study of naive and memory T cell subsets. General observations from the study: TCR transcript changes with activation or differentiation may affect this RNA method.

The junction had 6 bases not matched to a gene; V was cut back by 5 bases and J by 9 bases. CDR1 and CDR2 from the germline V gene are ENHRY and SYGVKD. The CDR3 sequence is 15 residues long. This clonotype has a count of ten or more. What it binds is not known. A UMI-containing oligonucleotide was joined by 3' ligation to the TCR cDNA template. Amplification of ligated cDNA took four PCR rounds with SP2 and nested alpha and beta constant primers. A single record per CDR3 protein comes from TCRdb applying MiXCR to the 5' RACE reads. The sample lists 45,000 to 55,000 distinct CDR3 sequences; 4.7% were seen once.

The chain joins TRBV10-3 to TRBJ2-1; 14 bases agree with TRBD2. The clonotype originates from a female donor in good health. The DNA of the CDR3 is TGTGCCATCAGTCCGGGACTAGCGGGAGTGAGTGAGCAGTTCTTC. Encoded protein: CAISPGLAGVSEQFF.